Described below is a single T cell receptor (beta chain) sequence and its context. Its cognate antigen is unknown. TCRdb itself ran the reads through MiXCR, one entry per CDR3 protein. This table has about 330,000 distinct CDR3 sequences, around a third appearing once. The sample comes from a study of T cell repertoires in cytomegalovirus infection. Study context: Recently identified HLA-C-restricted CMV epitopes were used, and well-studied HLA-B-restricted CMV epitopes were used as well. From public TCR beta signatures came an indication of both CMV infection and matching HLA type.

Whole-study results and caveats: Identification of carriers of CMV plus the relevant HLA was achieved through cumulative public TCR beta family frequency. There were HLA-C-restricted CMV-specific TCR beta clonotypes dominating the ex vivo response.

This sequence originates from a human donor in good health (CMV status not recorded). Some clones in this sample may be carry-over from other donors' samples. The starting material was cultured PBMCs, obtained from culture after CMV antigen stimulation.

CDR3 nucleotides: TGTGCCACCAGCAGAGTTGTCGGCAGGGCCGGAAACACCATATATTTT. It translates to CATSRVVGRAGNTIYF. This chain links TRBV15 with TRBJ1-3, with D possibly TRBD1 on 5 matching bases. In germline, CDR1 is LNHNV, CDR2 YYDKDF (reference sequence). The CDR3 sequence is 16 residues long. V gave up 1 base and J gave up 4 bases, with 14 bases separating them.